This T cell receptor beta chain was captured by sequencing in a study of monozygotic twins with inflammatory bowel disease. The study, taken as a whole, reports: Limited statistical power may explain no repertoire similarity difference between concordant and discordant twins. Fewer shared clonotypes with others were found in IBD patients than in healthy twins, especially with disease activity.

TCRdb reprocessed the 5' RACE reads and stores each CDR3 protein as one record, lacking DNA. The sample data list 350,000 to 400,000 distinct CDR3 sequences. The CDR3 sequence is 13 residues long. Looked up from germline, CDR1 is LGHDT and CDR2 is YNNKEL (reference sequence). To note about this clonotype: The target antigen is unknown.

This chain links TRBV3-1 with TRBJ2-1; TCRdb gives TRBD1 as the D gene, but with no DNA this cannot be confirmed. Specimen: blood. The TCR originated in a human donor with ulcerative colitis or Crohn's disease, or a healthy co-twin of an affected twin (not recorded which). CDR3: CASMTGLGNEQFF.